What follows are 8 T cell receptor beta chains derived from one specimen sequenced in a study of shared clonotypes between healthy human individuals. Clones were read by immunoSEQ multiplex PCR, and TCRdb kept only the in-frame ones, dropping some. The table shows 2 million to 2.5 million clones, with around 95% occurring only once. Sequences were obtained from naive CD4+ T cells sorted from blood. The subset was: CD45RA+ positively selected. Receptors were obtained from a man between 18 and 29 years old in good health.

The chain couples TRBV10-1 to TRBJ2-5; 11 bases line up with TRBD1. CDR3 size: 15 residues. Germline CDR1 reads WNHNN; CDR2 reads SYGVQD (reference sequence). Unmatched junction bases numbered 6, after V lost 5 bases and J lost 4 bases. The CDR3 DNA follows: TGCGCCAGCAGTCCAGGACAGGGGGCTGGAGAGACCCAGTACTTC. This gives the protein CASSPGQGAGETQYF.

The chain couples TRBV14 to TRBJ2-5, with D perhaps matching TRBD1 (6 bases). V shed 0 bases and J shed 1 base, with 9 bases lying between them. This CDR3 contains 15 residues. Germline V gene data show CDR1 as SGHDN and CDR2 as FVKESK. CDR3 sequence: CASSQEQGFQETQYF. The DNA for the CDR3 is TGTGCCAGCAGCCAAGAACAGGGATTCCAAGAGACCCAGTACTTC.

This chain connects TRBV25-1 to TRBJ2-1; D tentatively fits TRBD1 or TRBD2 (5 bases each). The CDR3 has 17 amino acids. The germline V and J ends were trimmed by 1 base and 0 bases, with 13 bases remaining between them. In germline, CDR1 is MGHDK, CDR2 SYGVNS. The CDR3, as DNA: TGTGCCAGCAGTGAATTTAAGACTGGGACCTCCTACAATGAGCAGTTCTTC. This translates into CASSEFKTGTSYNEQFF.

The chain couples TRBV11-1 to TRBJ2-5; D perhaps matches TRBD1 (6 bases). Trimming took 5 bases from V and 3 from J, leaving 13 bases between them. Germline V gives CDR1 SGHAT, CDR2 FQDESV (reference sequence). This CDR3 region has 14 residues. DNA of the CDR3: TGTGCCAGCAGCACACGTCGGACAGAAGAGACCCAGTACTTC. This sequence encodes CASSTRRTEETQYF. The full variable domain, in which reference TRBV11-1 and TRBJ2-5 provide the parts outside the CDR3, is EAEVAQSPRYKITEKSQAVAFWCDPISGHATLYWYRQILGQGPELLVQFQDESVVDDSQLPKDRFSAERLKGVDSTLKIQPAELGDSAMYLCASSTRRTEETQYFGPGTRLLVL.

V is TRBV4-1 and J is TRBJ2-7, with 7 bases matching TRBD2. The trim removed 1 base at V and 0 bases at J, leaving 9 bases unmatched. Germline CDR1 and CDR2: MGHRA and YSYEKL. CDR3 size: 17 residues. The CDR3 DNA follows: TGCGCCAGCAGCCAAGTGTGGGTAGCGGGTTACTCCTACGAGCAGTACTTC. This gives the protein CASSQVWVAGYSYEQYF.

The chain links TRBV18 to TRBJ2-1; unclear D gene. The CDR3 is 11 residues long. The germline CDR1 and CDR2 sequences are KGHSH and LQKENI. The V end lost 6 bases, the J end lost 8 bases, and 8 bases lay between the germline ends. The CDR3 reads CASSHSDEQFF. The DNA of the CDR3 is TGTGCCAGCTCGCACTCCGATGAGCAGTTCTTC.

This chain connects TRBV11-1 to TRBJ2-1; possibly TRBD2 for D (6 bases). CDR3 length: 15 residues. V was trimmed by 0 bases and J by 5 bases, leaving 11 bases between them. From germline, CDR1 is SGHAT and CDR2 FQDESV (reference sequence). CDR3 sequence reads: CASSLAGGNNNEQFF. CDR3 coding DNA: TGTGCCAGCAGCTTAGCGGGGGGAAATAACAATGAGCAGTTCTTC.

The chain is built from TRBV11-2 and TRBJ2-1, with 9 bases identical to TRBD1. The germline CDR1 and CDR2 sequences are SGHAT and FQNNGV. The V gene end was trimmed by 3 bases and the J gene end by 8 bases; junction bases not matched to a gene: 11. CDR3 length: 16 amino acids. CDR3 protein: CASSLAGTGYLDEQFF. In DNA form, the CDR3 reads TGTGCCAGCAGCTTGGCCGGGACAGGGTATCTTGATGAGCAGTTCTTC.